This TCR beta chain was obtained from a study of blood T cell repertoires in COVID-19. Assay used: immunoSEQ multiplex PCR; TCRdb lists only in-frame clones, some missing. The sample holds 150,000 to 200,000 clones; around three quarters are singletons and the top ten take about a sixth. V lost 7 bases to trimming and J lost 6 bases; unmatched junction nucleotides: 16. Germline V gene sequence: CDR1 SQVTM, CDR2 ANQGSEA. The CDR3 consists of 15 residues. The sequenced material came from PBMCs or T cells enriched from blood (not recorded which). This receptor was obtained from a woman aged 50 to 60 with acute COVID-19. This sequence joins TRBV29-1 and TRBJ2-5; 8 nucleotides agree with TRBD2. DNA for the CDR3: TGCAGCGCTGGTCTTAGGCTAGCGGGTACAAAGACCCAGTACTTC. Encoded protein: CSAGLRLAGTKTQYF.